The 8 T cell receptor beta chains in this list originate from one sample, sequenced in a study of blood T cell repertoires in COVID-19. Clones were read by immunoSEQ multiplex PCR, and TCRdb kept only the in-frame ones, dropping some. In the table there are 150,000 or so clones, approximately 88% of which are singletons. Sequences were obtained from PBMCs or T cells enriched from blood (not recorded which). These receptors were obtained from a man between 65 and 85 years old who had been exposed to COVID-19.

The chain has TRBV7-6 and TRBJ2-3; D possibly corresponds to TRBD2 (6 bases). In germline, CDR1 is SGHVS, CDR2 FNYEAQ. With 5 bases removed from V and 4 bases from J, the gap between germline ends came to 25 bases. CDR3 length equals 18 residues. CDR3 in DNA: TGTGCCAGCAGCCCTCGGCCAGTCAGCCGGGACTTCCCAGATACGCAGTATTTT. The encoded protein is CASSPRPVSRDFPDTQYF.

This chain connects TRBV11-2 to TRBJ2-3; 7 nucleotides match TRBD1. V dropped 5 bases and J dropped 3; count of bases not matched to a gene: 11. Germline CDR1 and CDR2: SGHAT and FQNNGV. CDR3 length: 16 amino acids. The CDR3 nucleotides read TGTGCCAGCAGCGACCTGACAGGGTCAGGAACAGATACGCAGTATTTT. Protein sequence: CASSDLTGSGTDTQYF.

The CDR3 sequence: CASSPRQDKEAFF. The CDR3 DNA is TGTGCCAGCTCACCCCGCCAGGACAAGGAAGCTTTCTTT. This chain connects TRBV18 to TRBJ1-1; TRBD1 is a possible D gene (5 bases). This CDR3 is 13 amino acids long. The V and J ends lost 3 bases and 8 bases respectively, with 13 bases between them. The germline gives CDR1 KGHSH, CDR2 LQKENI.

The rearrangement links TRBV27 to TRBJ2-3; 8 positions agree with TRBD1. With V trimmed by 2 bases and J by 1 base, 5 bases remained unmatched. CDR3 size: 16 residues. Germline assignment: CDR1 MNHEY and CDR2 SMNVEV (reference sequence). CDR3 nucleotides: TGTGCCAGCAGTTTACTTACGACAGGGGGCACAGATACGCAGTATTTT. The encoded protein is CASSLLTTGGTDTQYF.

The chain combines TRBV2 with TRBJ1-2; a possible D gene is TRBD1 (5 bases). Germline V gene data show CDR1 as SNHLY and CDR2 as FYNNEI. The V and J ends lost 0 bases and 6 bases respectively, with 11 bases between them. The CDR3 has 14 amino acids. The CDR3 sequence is CASSEARGSDGYTF. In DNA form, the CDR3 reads TGTGCCAGCAGTGAAGCTAGGGGATCAGATGGCTACACCTTC.

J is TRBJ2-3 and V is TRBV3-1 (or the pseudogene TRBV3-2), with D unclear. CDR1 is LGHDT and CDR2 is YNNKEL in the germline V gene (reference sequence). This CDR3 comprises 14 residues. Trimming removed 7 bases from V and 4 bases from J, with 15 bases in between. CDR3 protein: CASTPSWSADTQYF. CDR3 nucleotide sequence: TGTGCCAGCACACCCAGTTGGTCCGCAGATACGCAGTATTTT.

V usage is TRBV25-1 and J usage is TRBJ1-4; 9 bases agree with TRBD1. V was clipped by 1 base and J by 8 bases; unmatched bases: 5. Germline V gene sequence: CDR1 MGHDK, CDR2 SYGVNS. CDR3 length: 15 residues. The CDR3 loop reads CASSESDRGEEKLFF. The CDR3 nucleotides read TGTGCCAGCAGTGAATCGGACAGGGGTGAGGAAAAACTGTTTTTT.

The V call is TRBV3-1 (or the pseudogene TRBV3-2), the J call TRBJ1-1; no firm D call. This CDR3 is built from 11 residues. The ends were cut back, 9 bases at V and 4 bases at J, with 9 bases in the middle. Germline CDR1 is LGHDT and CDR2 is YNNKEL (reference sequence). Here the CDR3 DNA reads TGTGCCAGTGGTGCAGGCACTGAAGCTTTCTTT. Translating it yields CASGAGTEAFF.